These 28 T cell receptor beta chains share one sample of origin, sequenced in a study of regulatory T cells in long-lasting Graves disease. Sequencing libraries for TCR beta were prepared with iRepertoire HTBI primers and Arm-PCR of CDR3 regions. One entry per CDR3 protein, called by TCRdb with MiXCR from the multiplex PCR reads. The sample has 580,000 or so distinct CDR3 sequences; about 16% are singletons. Time point: newly diagnosed GD, antithyroid drugs for less than 3 months. Generation of the TCR library employed RNA extracted from PBMCs. These same data were also listed under a study on T cells in Graves' hyperthyroidism and ophthalmopathy.

The specimen comprised peripheral blood mononuclear cells (PBMCs), sampled at new diagnosis, from a patient treated with antithyroid drugs. The origin of the receptors is a man between 18 and 35 years old with Graves disease.

The V gene is TRBV6-1, the J gene TRBJ1-4, with D possibly being TRBD1 (6 bases). Germline assignment: CDR1 MNHNS and CDR2 SASEGT. V dropped 8 bases and J dropped 8 bases, with 18 bases sitting between them. The CDR3 runs to 14 residues. CDR3 bases: TGTGCCAGCCGGAATTGGGCAGGGGACGAAAAACTGTTTTTT. This codes for CASRNWAGDEKLFF.

This clonotype was recorded only once. One junction end does not reproduce the germline sequence, and a read error may be involved. The chain couples TRBV6-5 to TRBJ2-7; maybe TRBD1 (6 bases). CDR1 is MNHEY and CDR2 is SVGAGI in the germline V gene. This CDR3 is built from 15 residues. The chain's CDR3 is CASSYLDDRTYGQYF. The CDR3 DNA reads as TGTGCCAGCAGTTACTTGGATGACAGGACCTACGGGCAGTACTTC.

At least ten counts were recorded for this clonotype. The chain couples TRBV12-3 or TRBV12-4 to TRBJ2-2, with D perhaps matching TRBD1 (6 bases). This CDR3 has 15 amino acids. The V gene lost 7 bases and the J gene lost 4 bases, with 16 bases spanning the gap. Written as DNA, the CDR3 is TGTGCCAGCACTACAGGGTGGGCCTCCACCGGGGAGCTGTTTTTT. Amino acids: CASTTGWASTGELFF.

Many counts were recorded for this clonotype. J is TRBJ2-7 and V is TRBV12-3 or TRBV12-4; 9 bases fit TRBD1. J lost 3 bases, V lost 3 bases, and 9 bases had no gene match. The CDR3 is made up of 16 amino acids. This CDR3 is CASSLVTGTGLYEQYF. The DNA of the CDR3 is TGTGCCAGCAGTTTGGTCACCGGGACAGGGCTCTACGAGCAGTACTTC.

The rearrangement joins TRBV3-1 to TRBJ2-5; 10 bases are shared with TRBD1. V shed 5 bases and J 1 base; nucleotides not matched to a gene: 10. CDR3 length: 17 amino acids. Germline V gene data show CDR1 as LGHDT and CDR2 as YNNKEL (reference sequence). The CDR3 sequence is CASSGDRGWRAQETQYF. CDR3 nucleotide sequence: TGTGCCAGCAGCGGGGACAGGGGCTGGCGGGCCCAAGAGACCCAGTACTTC.

V and J are TRBV9 and TRBJ1-2, with unresolved D. The CDR3 contains 18 residues. The germline V and J ends were trimmed by 3 bases and 0 bases, with 21 bases remaining between them. Germline CDR1 reads SGDLS; CDR2 reads YYNGEE. The CDR3 loop is CASSGGSLGGIPNYGYTF. CDR3 sequence (DNA): TGTGCCAGCAGCGGAGGAAGCCTGGGCGGGATTCCTAACTATGGCTACACCTTC.

This chain connects TRBV6-2 or TRBV6-3 to TRBJ2-7; 8 nucleotides agree with TRBD1. The CDR3 totals 14 residues. V lost 4 bases to trimming and J lost 1 base; unmatched junction nucleotides: 3. CDR1 and CDR2 (germline): MNHEY, SVGEGT. Here the CDR3 reads CASSFRTGSYEQYF. The CDR3, as DNA: TGTGCCAGCAGTTTTCGGACAGGGTCCTACGAGCAGTACTTC.

In this sample, this clonotype turned up many times. The rearrangement links TRBV3-1 to TRBJ1-2, with 12 bases lining up with TRBD1. V gave up 3 bases and J gave up 6 bases; unmatched junction bases: 5. CDR1 is LGHDT and CDR2 is YNNKEL in the germline V gene (reference sequence). This CDR3 region has 15 residues. The CDR3 sequence is CASSQPGQGANGYTF. The CDR3 DNA reads as TGTGCCAGCAGCCAGCCGGGACAGGGGGCCAATGGCTACACCTTC.

This clonotype was found a few times. The junction departs from the called germline gene at one end, perhaps through a read error. The chain joins TRBV7-2 to TRBJ2-5; D is unclear. The CDR3 length is 11 residues. Germline-derived CDR1 and CDR2 are SGHTA and FQGNSA. The CDR3 DNA follows: TGTGCCAGCAGCCCCCAAGAGGCCCAGTACTTC. Its protein is CASSPQEAQYF.

V and J are TRBV12-3 or TRBV12-4 and TRBJ2-2; 9 nucleotides line up with TRBD1. Trimming took 3 bases from V and 5 from J; bases not matched to a gene: 7. CDR3 length: 16 residues. In DNA, the CDR3 is TGTGCCAGCAGTTTTGGGACAGGGATCGGGACCGGGGAGCTGTTTTTT. Residues: CASSFGTGIGTGELFF.

A few counts support this clonotype. V gene TRBV5-1 combines with J gene TRBJ2-2; a weak D match, TRBD2 (6 bases). The CDR3 covers 16 residues. CDR1 SGHRS and CDR2 YFSETQ come from the germline V gene. V was pared by 3 bases and J by 3 bases, with 15 bases between. CDR3 loop: CASSSEGRAHTGELFF. CDR3 nucleotides: TGCGCCAGCAGCTCGGAGGGGCGGGCCCACACCGGGGAGCTGTTTTTT.

The table lists this clonotype with a few counts. Given the absence of the conserved phenylalanine or tryptophan at the CDR3 end, a read error is likely. V usage is TRBV11-3 and J usage is TRBJ2-1, with D unresolved. From germline, CDR1 is SGHNT and CDR2 YENEEA. The CDR3 contains 13 residues. V lost 1 base to trimming and J lost 8 bases, with 9 bases between them. The CDR3 DNA sequence: TGTGCCAGCAGCTTAGTGGCGGCGGATGAGCAGTTCCTC. Its protein is CASSLVAADEQFL.

At least ten counts were recorded for this clonotype. V and J are TRBV30 and TRBJ1-2; D gene unclear. Deletions cut 3 bases from V and 6 bases from J, with 14 bases between. The CDR3 contains 13 residues. Germline assignment: CDR1 GTSNPN and CDR2 SVGIG (reference sequence). The CDR3 protein is CAWRPGAHDGYTF. The CDR3 bases are TGTGCCTGGAGACCGGGTGCACATGATGGCTACACCTTC.

The chain recombines TRBV10-2 with TRBJ2-4, with D perhaps matching TRBD2 (6 bases). This CDR3 comprises 17 residues. Trimming cost V 5 bases and J 0 bases, with 17 bases left between them. The germline CDR1 and CDR2 sequences are WSHSY and SAAADI. The CDR3 is CASSLTRFLLAKNIQYF. CDR3 sequence (DNA): TGCGCCAGCAGTTTGACTAGGTTCCTACTAGCCAAAAACATTCAGTACTTC.

This clonotype was recorded many times. The chain couples TRBV5-5 to TRBJ2-3; no clear D gene. This CDR3 is 12 amino acids long. From germline, CDR1 is SGHKS and CDR2 YYEKEE (reference sequence). The V gene lost 0 bases and the J gene lost 6 bases, with 5 bases spanning the gap. For the CDR3, the DNA is TGTGCCAGCAGCTTGGCCGTGGATACGCAGTATTTT. It encodes CASSLAVDTQYF.

This rearrangement joins TRBV3-1 to TRBJ2-3, with 14 bases identical to TRBD2. Germline V gene sequence: CDR1 LGHDT, CDR2 YNNKEL (reference sequence). After removal of 1 base from V and 4 bases from J, the junction contained 4 bases not matched to a gene. CDR3 length: 17 amino acids. CDR3 sequence reads: CASSQGLAGGPADTQYF. In nucleotides, the CDR3 is TGTGCCAGCAGCCAAGGACTAGCGGGAGGGCCGGCAGATACGCAGTATTTT.

There are many counts of this clonotype. This chain connects TRBV20-1 to TRBJ2-7, with TRBD2 identical over 11 bases. The CDR3 spans 16 residues. The germline V gene encodes CDR1 DFQATT and CDR2 SNEGSKA (reference sequence). Unmatched junction bases numbered 12, after V lost 2 bases and J lost 6 bases. The CDR3 sequence is CSARPPSGRHSTEQYF. CDR3 nucleotide sequence: TGCAGTGCTAGACCTCCTAGCGGGAGGCATTCAACCGAGCAGTACTTC.

This chain uses TRBV10-2 with TRBJ2-2, with 12 bases aligning to TRBD1. The CDR3 length is 16 residues. V was pared by 6 bases and J by 4 bases, with 6 bases of the junction left unmatched. Germline CDR1 WSHSY, CDR2 SAAADI. CDR3 sequence (DNA): TGCGCCAGCAGAAGGGGGACAGGGGGCGGCACCGGGGAGCTGTTTTTT. Residues: CASRRGTGGGTGELFF.

The chain is built from TRBV24-1 and TRBJ2-1; D is unclear. The germline gives CDR1 KGHDR, CDR2 SFDVKD. Trimming took off 7 bases at V and 0 bases at J, with 12 bases between the two ends. This CDR3 has 15 residues. Here the CDR3 reads CATRERLSSYNEQFF. Written as DNA, the CDR3 is TGTGCCACCAGGGAACGGCTGAGCTCCTACAATGAGCAGTTCTTC.

As for this clonotype: This may arise from a read error, as a much more abundant clone is one base away. The CDR3 does not end in the conserved phenylalanine or tryptophan, so this is likely a read error. V is TRBV12-3 or TRBV12-4 and J is TRBJ1-5; D unresolved. The CDR3 has 13 residues. The V and J ends lost 3 bases and 3 bases respectively, with 6 bases between them. CDR3 DNA: TGTGCCAGCAGTTTCGAATTCAATCAGCCCCAGCATCTT. It encodes CASSFEFNQPQHL.

This chain uses TRBV4-2 with TRBJ1-4; D is ambiguous. The CDR3 loop spans 15 amino acids. Germline-derived CDR1 and CDR2 are LGHNA and YNFKEQ. Trimming cost V 0 bases and J 7 bases, with 12 bases left between them. The CDR3 sequence: CASSQDWIASEKLFF. The DNA of the CDR3 is TGTGCCAGCAGCCAAGATTGGATTGCCAGTGAAAAACTGTTTTTT.

At least ten counts were recorded for this clonotype. The chain employs TRBV2 and TRBJ2-2; D is ambiguous. V lost 9 bases and J lost 2, with 13 bases in between. Germline CDR1 reads SNHLY; CDR2 reads FYNNEI. The CDR3 length is 14 residues. The CDR3 region has the DNA TGTGCCAGTGCCCCCTTTACTAACACCGGGGAGCTGTTTTTT. It translates to CASAPFTNTGELFF.

This clonotype was found many times. V usage is TRBV7-9 and J usage is TRBJ2-1, with D perhaps TRBD1 (6 bases). Per germline, CDR1 SEHNR and CDR2 FQNEAQ (reference sequence). This CDR3 is 17 amino acids long. Trimming took 0 bases from V and 0 from J, leaving 12 bases between them. CDR3 residues: CASSLATGKSSYNEQFF. The DNA for the CDR3 is TGTGCCAGCAGCTTAGCGACAGGAAAGAGCTCCTACAATGAGCAGTTCTTC.

Ten or more counts support this clonotype. The chain has TRBV7-2 and TRBJ2-3; the match to TRBD1 covers 10 bases. The V segment lost 2 bases and the J segment 6 bases; nucleotides outside the gene matches: 14. CDR1 and CDR2 from the germline V gene are SGHTA and FQGNSA. This CDR3 comprises 18 residues. The CDR3 DNA sequence: TGTGCCAGCAGCTTACCCGACAGGGGGCGATCAGGGGAGGATACGCAGTATTTT. Translated: CASSLPDRGRSGEDTQYF.

At least ten counts were recorded for this clonotype. The chain combines TRBV28 with TRBJ2-2; D could derive from TRBD1 or TRBD2 (5 bases each). V gave up 3 bases and J gave up 6 bases, with 17 bases separating them. Germline CDR1 MDHEN, CDR2 SYDVKM. This CDR3 contains 16 residues. CDR3 in DNA: TGTGCCAGCAGTTTCCCTACGGGACCTGGAGCCGGGGAGCTGTTTTTT. Its protein is CASSFPTGPGAGELFF.

This clonotype was counted between two and nine times. The chain couples TRBV6-2 or TRBV6-3 to TRBJ1-1; a possible D gene is TRBD1 (6 bases). The CDR3 length is 14 residues. V was clipped by 7 bases and J by 5 bases, with 17 bases between them. Germline V gene lookup returns CDR1 MNHEY and CDR2 SVGEGT. Written as DNA, the CDR3 is TGTGCCAGCACCGGGAGGGGGAGTTGGACTGAAGCTTTCTTT. It is translated as CASTGRGSWTEAFF.

CDR3 DNA sequence: TGCAGCGTTGACGGAGGGGCTCGCACAGATACGCAGTATTTT. This codes for CSVDGGARTDTQYF. The rearrangement links TRBV29-1 to TRBJ2-3, with D possibly matching TRBD2 (6 bases). CDR3 length equals 14 residues. Deletions cut 3 bases from V and 1 base from J, with 11 bases between. Germline CDR1 reads SQVTM; CDR2 reads ANQGSEA.

Ten or more counts support this clonotype. This chain uses TRBV5-1 with TRBJ1-5; unclear D gene. Trimming took off 3 bases at V and 10 bases at J, with 14 bases between the two ends. Germline assignment: CDR1 SGHRS and CDR2 YFSETQ. The CDR3 runs 13 residues. Written as DNA, the CDR3 is TGCGCCAGCAGCTCGGACTCGCAAAGCCCCCAGCATTTT. It codes for CASSSDSQSPQHF.